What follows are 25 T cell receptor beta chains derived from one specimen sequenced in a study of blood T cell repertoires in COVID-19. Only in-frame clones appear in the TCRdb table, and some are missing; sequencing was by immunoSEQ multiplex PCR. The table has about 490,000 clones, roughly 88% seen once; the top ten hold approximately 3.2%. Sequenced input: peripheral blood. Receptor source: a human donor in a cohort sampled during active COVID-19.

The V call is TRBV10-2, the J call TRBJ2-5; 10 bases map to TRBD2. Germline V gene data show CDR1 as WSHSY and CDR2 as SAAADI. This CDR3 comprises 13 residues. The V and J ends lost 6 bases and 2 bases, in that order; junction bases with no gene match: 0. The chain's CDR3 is CASRTSGQETQYF. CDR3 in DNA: TGCGCCAGCAGGACTAGCGGGCAAGAGACCCAGTACTTC.

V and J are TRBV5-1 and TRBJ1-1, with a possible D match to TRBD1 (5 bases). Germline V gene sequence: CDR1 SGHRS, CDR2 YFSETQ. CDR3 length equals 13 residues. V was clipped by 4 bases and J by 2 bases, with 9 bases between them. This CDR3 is CASSATANTEAFF. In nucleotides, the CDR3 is TGCGCCAGCAGCGCGACAGCAAACACTGAAGCTTTCTTT.

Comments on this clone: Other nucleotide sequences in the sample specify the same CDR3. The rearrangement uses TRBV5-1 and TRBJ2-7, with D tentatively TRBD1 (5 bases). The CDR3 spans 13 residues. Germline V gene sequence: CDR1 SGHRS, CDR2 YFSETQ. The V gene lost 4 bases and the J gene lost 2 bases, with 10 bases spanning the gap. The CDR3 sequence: CASSLDSPYEQYF. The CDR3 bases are TGCGCCAGCAGCCTCGACAGTCCCTACGAGCAGTACTTC.

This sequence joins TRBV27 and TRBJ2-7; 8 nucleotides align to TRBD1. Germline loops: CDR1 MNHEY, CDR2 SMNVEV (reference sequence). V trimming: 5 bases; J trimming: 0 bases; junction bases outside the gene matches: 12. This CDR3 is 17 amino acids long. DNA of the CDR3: TGTGCCAGCAGTAGAGAATCGACAGGGGCGGGCTCCTACGAGCAGTACTTC. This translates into CASSRESTGAGSYEQYF.

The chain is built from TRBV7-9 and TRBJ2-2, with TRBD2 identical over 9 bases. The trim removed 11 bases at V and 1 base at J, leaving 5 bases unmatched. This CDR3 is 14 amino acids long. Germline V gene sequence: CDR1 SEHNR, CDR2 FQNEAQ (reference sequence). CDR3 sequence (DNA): TGTGCCGGGCGGGAGGGACTGAACACCGGGGAGCTGTTTTTT. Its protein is CAGREGLNTGELFF.

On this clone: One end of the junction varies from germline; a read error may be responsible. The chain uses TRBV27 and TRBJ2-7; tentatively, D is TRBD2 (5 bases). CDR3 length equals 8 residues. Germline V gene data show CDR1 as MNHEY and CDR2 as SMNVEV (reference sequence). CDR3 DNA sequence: TGTGCCAGCAGTCTCCTAGCATTC. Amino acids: CASSLLAF.

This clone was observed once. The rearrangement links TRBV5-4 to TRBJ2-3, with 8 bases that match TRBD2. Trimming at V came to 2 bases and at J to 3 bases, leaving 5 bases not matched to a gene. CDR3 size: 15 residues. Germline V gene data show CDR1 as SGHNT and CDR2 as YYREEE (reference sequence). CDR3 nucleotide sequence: TGTGCCAGCAGCTTACGGGAGGGCGGGACAGATACGCAGTATTTT. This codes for CASSLREGGTDTQYF.

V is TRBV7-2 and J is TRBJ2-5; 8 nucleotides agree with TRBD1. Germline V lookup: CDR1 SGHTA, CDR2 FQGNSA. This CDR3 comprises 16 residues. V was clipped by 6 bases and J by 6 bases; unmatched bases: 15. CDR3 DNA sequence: TGTGCCAGCAGTTCCTTAGCAGGGGGCTCAGGGAAGACCCAGTACTTC. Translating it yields CASSSLAGGSGKTQYF.

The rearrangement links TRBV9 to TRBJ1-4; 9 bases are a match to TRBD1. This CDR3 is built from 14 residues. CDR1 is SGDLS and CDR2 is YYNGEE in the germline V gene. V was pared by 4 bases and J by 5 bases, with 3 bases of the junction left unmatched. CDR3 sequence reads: CASSQGTGNEKLFF. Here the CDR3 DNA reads TGTGCCAGCAGCCAAGGGACAGGGAATGAAAAACTGTTTTTT. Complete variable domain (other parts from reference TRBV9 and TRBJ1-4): DSGVTQTPKHLITATGQRVTLRCSPRSGDLSVYWYQQSLDQGLQFLIQYYNGEERAKGNILERFSAQQFPDLHSELNLSSLELGDSALYFCASSQGTGNEKLFFGSGTQLSVL.

CDR3 nucleotides: TGTGCCAGCAGCTTAGGCGGGAGAGGCACAGATACGCAGTATTTT. As protein: CASSLGGRGTDTQYF. The chain recombines TRBV7-2 with TRBJ2-3, with 7 bases matching TRBD2. Germline-derived CDR1 and CDR2 are SGHTA and FQGNSA. V lost 1 base and J lost 1; bases outside the gene matches: 2. The CDR3 length is 15 residues.

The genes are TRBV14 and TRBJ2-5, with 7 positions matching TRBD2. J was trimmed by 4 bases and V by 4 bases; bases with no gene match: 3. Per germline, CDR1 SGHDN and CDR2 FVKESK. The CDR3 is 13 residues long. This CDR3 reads CASSLWGGETQYF. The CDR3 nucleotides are TGTGCCAGCAGCCTCTGGGGGGGAGAGACCCAGTACTTC.

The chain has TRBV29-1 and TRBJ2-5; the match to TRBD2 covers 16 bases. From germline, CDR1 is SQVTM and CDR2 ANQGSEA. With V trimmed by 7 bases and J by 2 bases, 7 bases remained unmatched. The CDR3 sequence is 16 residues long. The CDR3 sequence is CSAGTSGRGRQETQYF. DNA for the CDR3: TGCAGCGCAGGGACTAGCGGGAGGGGAAGGCAAGAGACCCAGTACTTC. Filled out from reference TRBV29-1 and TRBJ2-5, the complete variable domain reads SAVISQKPSRDICQRGTSLTIQCQVDSQVTMMFWYRQQPGQSLTLIATANQGSEATYESGFVIDKFPISRPNLTFSTLTVSNMSPEDSSIYLCSAGTSGRGRQETQYFGPGTRLLVL.

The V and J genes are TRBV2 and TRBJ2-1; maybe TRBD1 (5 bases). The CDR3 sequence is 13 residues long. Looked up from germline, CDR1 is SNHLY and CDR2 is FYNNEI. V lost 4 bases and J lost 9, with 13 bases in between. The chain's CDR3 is CASSVQGNSEQFF. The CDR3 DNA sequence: TGTGCCAGCAGTGTCCAGGGAAATAGTGAGCAGTTCTTC.

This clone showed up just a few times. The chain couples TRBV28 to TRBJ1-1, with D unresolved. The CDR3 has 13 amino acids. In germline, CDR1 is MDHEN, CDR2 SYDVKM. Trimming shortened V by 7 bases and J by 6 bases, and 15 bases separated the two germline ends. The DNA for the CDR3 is TGTGCCAGCACCCCGAGCGAGGGCCCTGAAGCTTTCTTT. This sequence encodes CASTPSEGPEAFF.

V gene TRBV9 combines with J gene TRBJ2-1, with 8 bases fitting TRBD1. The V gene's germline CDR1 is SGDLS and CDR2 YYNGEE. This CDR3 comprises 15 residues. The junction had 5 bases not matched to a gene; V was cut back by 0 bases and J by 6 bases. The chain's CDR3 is CASSVGTGTANEQFF. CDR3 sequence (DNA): TGTGCCAGCAGCGTAGGGACAGGGACTGCCAATGAGCAGTTCTTC.

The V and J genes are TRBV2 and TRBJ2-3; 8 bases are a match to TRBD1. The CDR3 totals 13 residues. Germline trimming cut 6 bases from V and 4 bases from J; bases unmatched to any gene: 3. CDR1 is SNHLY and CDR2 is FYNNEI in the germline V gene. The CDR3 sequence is CASSGQGPDTQYF. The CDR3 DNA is TGTGCCAGCAGCGGACAGGGCCCAGATACGCAGTATTTT.

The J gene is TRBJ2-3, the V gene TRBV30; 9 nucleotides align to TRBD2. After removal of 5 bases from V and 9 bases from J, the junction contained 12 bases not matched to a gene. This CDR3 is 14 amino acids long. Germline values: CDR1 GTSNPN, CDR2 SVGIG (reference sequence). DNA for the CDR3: TGTGCCTGGGGGTTGGGACTAGCCGAATTCACGCAGTATTTT. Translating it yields CAWGLGLAEFTQYF.

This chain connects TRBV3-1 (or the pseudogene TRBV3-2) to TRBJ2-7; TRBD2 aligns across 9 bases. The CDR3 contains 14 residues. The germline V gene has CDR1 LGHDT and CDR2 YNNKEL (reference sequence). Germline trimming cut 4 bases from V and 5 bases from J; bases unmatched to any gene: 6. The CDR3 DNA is TGTGCCAGCAGCCCATATAGCGGGAGTAACGAGCAGTACTTC. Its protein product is CASSPYSGSNEQYF.

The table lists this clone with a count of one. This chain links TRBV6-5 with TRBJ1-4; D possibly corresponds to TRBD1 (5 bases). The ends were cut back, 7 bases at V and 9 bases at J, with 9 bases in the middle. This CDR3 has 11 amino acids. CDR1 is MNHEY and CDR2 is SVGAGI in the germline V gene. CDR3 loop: CASMGGKKLFF. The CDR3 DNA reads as TGTGCCAGCATGGGGGGGAAAAAACTGTTTTTT.

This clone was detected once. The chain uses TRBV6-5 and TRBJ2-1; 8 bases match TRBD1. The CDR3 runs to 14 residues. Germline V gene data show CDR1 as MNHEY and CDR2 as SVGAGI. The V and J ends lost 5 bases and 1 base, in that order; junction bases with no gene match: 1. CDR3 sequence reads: CASSRTGSYNEQFF. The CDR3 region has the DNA TGTGCCAGCAGTCGGACAGGGTCCTACAATGAGCAGTTCTTC.

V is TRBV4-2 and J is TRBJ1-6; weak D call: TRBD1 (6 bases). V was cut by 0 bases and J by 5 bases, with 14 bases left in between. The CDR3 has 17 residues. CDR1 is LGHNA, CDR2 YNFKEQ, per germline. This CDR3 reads CASSQEVTGHDNSPLHF. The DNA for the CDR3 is TGTGCCAGCAGCCAAGAAGTCACAGGGCATGATAATTCACCCCTCCACTTT.

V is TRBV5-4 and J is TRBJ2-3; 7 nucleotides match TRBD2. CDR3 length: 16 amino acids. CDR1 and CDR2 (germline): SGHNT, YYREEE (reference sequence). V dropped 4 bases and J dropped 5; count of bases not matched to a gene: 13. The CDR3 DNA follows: TGTGCCAGCAGCCACGGCGCGGGGGTTGGCAGAGATACGCAGTATTTT. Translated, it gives CASSHGAGVGRDTQYF.

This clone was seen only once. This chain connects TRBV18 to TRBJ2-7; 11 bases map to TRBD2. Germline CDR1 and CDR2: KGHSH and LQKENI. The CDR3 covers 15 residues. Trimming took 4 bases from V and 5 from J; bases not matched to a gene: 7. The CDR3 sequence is CASSLLAGGRDEQYF. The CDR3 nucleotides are TGTGCCAGCTCACTCCTAGCGGGAGGTCGGGACGAGCAGTACTTC.

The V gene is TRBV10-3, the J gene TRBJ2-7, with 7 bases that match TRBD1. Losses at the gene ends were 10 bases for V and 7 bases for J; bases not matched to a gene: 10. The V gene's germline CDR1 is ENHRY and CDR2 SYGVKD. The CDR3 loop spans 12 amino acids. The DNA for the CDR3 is TGTGCCACACGGGACAGCTTGGAAGAGCAGTACTTC. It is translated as CATRDSLEEQYF.

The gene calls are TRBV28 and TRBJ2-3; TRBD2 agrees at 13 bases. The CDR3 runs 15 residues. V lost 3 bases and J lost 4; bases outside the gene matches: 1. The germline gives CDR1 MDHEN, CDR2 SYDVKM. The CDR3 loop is CASSLTSGRPDTQYF. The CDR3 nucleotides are TGTGCCAGCAGTTTGACTAGCGGGAGGCCAGATACGCAGTATTTT.